The T cell receptor beta chain described here comes from a study of blood T cells in healthy people across ages. On the study more broadly: With template switching, about one barcoded beta molecule was captured per two T cells.

This clonotype was detected ten times or more. The antigen remains undetermined. Trimming cost V 2 bases and J 1 base, with 11 bases left between them. This CDR3 spans 15 amino acids. Germline V gives CDR1 SGHDN, CDR2 FVKESK. Primers used in a second PCR of roughly 6 to 11 cycles were a sample-barcoded 5' primer and a J-beta primer mix. A single record per CDR3 protein comes from TCRdb applying MiXCR to the 5' RACE reads. Here the sample spans 1.5 million to 2 million distinct CDR3 sequences, 28% being singletons. Whole-study results and caveats: A strong correlation was seen between TCR beta diversity and naive T cell percentage. It was held that diversity estimates obtained from one million T cells represented underestimates.

The receptor's source is a young woman in good health. The chain is built from TRBV14 and TRBJ1-2; no clear D gene. The source material was blood. The chain's CDR3 is CASSQIDGINYGYTF. CDR3 in DNA: TGTGCCAGCAGCCAAATCGACGGAATTAACTATGGCTACACCTTC.